The 29 T cell receptor beta chains reported below all come from one sample, sequenced in a study of tumour-infiltrating T cells in Burkitt lymphoma. The protocol was immunoSEQ multiplex PCR, while the TCRdb copy is restricted to in-frame clones and leaves out a portion. Counted here are 4,500 to 6,000 clones, roughly 11% occurring once; the ten biggest clones make up more than 2%. Sequenced: tumor tissue. These receptors all stem from a human donor with diffuse large B-cell lymphoma.

V gene TRBV28 combines with J gene TRBJ1-6; the D is unclear. Trimming took off 6 bases at V and 0 bases at J, with 12 bases between the two ends. The CDR3 is 16 amino acids. Germline V gene data show CDR1 as MDHEN and CDR2 as SYDVKM. The CDR3 is CASSASGSSYNSPLHF. Written as DNA, the CDR3 is TGTGCCAGCAGCGCGAGCGGAAGCTCCTATAATTCACCCCTCCACTTT.

The chain uses TRBV6-5 and TRBJ2-1; tentatively, D is TRBD2 (6 bases). CDR1 is MNHEY, CDR2 SVGAGI, per germline. Trimming cost V 0 bases and J 4 bases, with 10 bases left between them. This CDR3 contains 15 residues. CDR3 loop: CASSYSTGVYNEQFF. CDR3 coding DNA: TGTGCCAGCAGTTACTCGACGGGGGTATACAATGAGCAGTTCTTC.

The chain combines TRBV4-1 with TRBJ2-7, with D perhaps matching TRBD1 (6 bases). The CDR3 covers 16 residues. Per the germline V gene, CDR1 is MGHRA and CDR2 is YSYEKL. Trimming took off 2 bases at V and 0 bases at J, with 14 bases between the two ends. The CDR3: CASSQPDRKSSYEQYF. The CDR3 DNA reads TGCGCCAGCAGCCAACCCGACAGGAAGAGCTCCTACGAGCAGTACTTC.

This clone came up a few times. The gene calls are TRBV12-5 and TRBJ2-2, with D tentatively TRBD1 (7 bases). Germline-derived CDR1 and CDR2 are LGHNT and FRNRAP. The CDR3 sequence is 21 residues long. V gave up 4 bases and J gave up 4 bases, with 31 bases separating them. This CDR3 reads CASGSTTSGTVRELGTGELFF. The CDR3 DNA is TGTGCTAGTGGTTCCACAACCTCCGGGACAGTACGGGAGTTGGGCACCGGGGAGCTGTTTTTT.

The chain uses TRBV6-6 and TRBJ1-2; 8 bases fit TRBD1. Trimming at V came to 9 bases and at J to 8 bases, leaving 8 bases not matched to a gene. The germline V gene encodes CDR1 MNHNY and CDR2 SVGAGI (reference sequence). The CDR3 has 12 residues. The CDR3 nucleotides are TGTGCCAGTACGGACAGGGAGGGCGGCTACACCTTC. This sequence encodes CASTDREGGYTF.

The chain combines TRBV7-8 with TRBJ2-2, with no clear D. Germline V gene data show CDR1 as SGHVS and CDR2 as FQNEAQ. V lost 0 bases and J lost 6, with 14 bases in between. This CDR3 is 16 amino acids long. This chain's CDR3 is CASSLATSGRAGELFF. CDR3 bases: TGTGCCAGCAGCTTAGCGACTTCTGGTAGAGCCGGGGAGCTGTTTTTT.

This clone showed up just a few times. The V call is TRBV10-3, the J call TRBJ1-3; no firm D call. CDR3 length: 14 amino acids. From germline, CDR1 is ENHRY and CDR2 SYGVKD. V lost 6 bases, J lost 2 bases, and 11 bases lay in between. Written as DNA, the CDR3 is TGTGCCATCAGCGGTACAGTTACTGGAAACACCATATATTTT. Translated, it gives CAISGTVTGNTIYF.

This chain joins TRBV6-5 and TRBJ2-1; D might be TRBD2 (6 bases). V shed 2 bases and J shed 5 bases, with 10 bases lying between them. CDR1 and CDR2 from the germline V gene are MNHEY and SVGAGI. There are 14 residues in the CDR3. The CDR3 DNA follows: TGTGCCAGCAGTTACGGAGGGTCGGACAATGAGCAGTTCTTC. This translates into CASSYGGSDNEQFF.

This clone was observed a few times. The chain uses TRBV7-9 and TRBJ2-7; 10 bases map to TRBD1. The CDR3 has 19 amino acids. V dropped 1 base and J dropped 4; count of bases not matched to a gene: 16. Per germline, CDR1 SEHNR and CDR2 FQNEAQ (reference sequence). As DNA, the CDR3 is TGTGCCAGCAGCTTAGGGGGCCTAGGGACAGGGGAGGGAAGATACGAGCAGTACTTC. This sequence encodes CASSLGGLGTGEGRYEQYF.

This rearrangement joins TRBV28 to TRBJ2-6; maybe TRBD2 (7 bases). Germline V gives CDR1 MDHEN, CDR2 SYDVKM. The CDR3 spans 16 residues. The germline V and J ends were trimmed by 6 bases and 7 bases, with 19 bases remaining between them. CDR3 protein: CASSPLEGGGANVLTF. For the CDR3, the DNA is TGTGCCAGCAGCCCTCTAGAGGGGGGGGGCGCCAACGTCCTGACTTTC.

This chain joins TRBV10-3 and TRBJ2-3; D remains unclear. This CDR3 region has 15 residues. Germline assignment: CDR1 ENHRY and CDR2 SYGVKD. The V and J ends lost 0 bases and 0 bases respectively, with 7 bases between them. CDR3 nucleotides: TGTGCCATCAGTGAGTCAAGCGCTAGCACAGATACGCAGTATTTT. Protein: CAISESSASTDTQYF.

There are a few counts of this clone. The rearrangement links TRBV6-1 to TRBJ2-7, with TRBD1 as a possible D gene (7 bases). V gave up 6 bases and J gave up 6 bases, with 18 bases separating them. Germline V lookup: CDR1 MNHNS, CDR2 SASEGT. The CDR3 covers 14 residues. The CDR3 spells CASRDNYRGGEQYF. The CDR3 DNA follows: TGTGCCAGCAGGGATAACTACAGGGGAGGCGAGCAGTACTTC.

The chain links TRBV30 to TRBJ1-4; 7 positions match TRBD1. The CDR3 sequence is 16 residues long. The ends lost 3 bases at V and 2 bases at J; junction bases unmatched: 9. Germline V gives CDR1 GTSNPN, CDR2 SVGIG (reference sequence). CDR3 coding DNA: TGTGCCTGGAGCGCTGGGACAGCTGCGACTAATGAAAAACTGTTTTTT. Its translation: CAWSAGTAATNEKLFF.

The rearrangement uses TRBV19 and TRBJ1-2; no reliable D call. The CDR3 has 13 residues. V gave up 3 bases and J gave up 5 bases, with 10 bases separating them. CDR1 and CDR2 (germline): LNHDA, SQIVND (reference sequence). The DNA for the CDR3 is TGTGCCAGTAGTATTGAGGGCTCGTATGGCTACACCTTC. Protein sequence: CASSIEGSYGYTF.

A few counts support this clone. CDR3 in amino acids: CASSQTDTEAFF. CDR3 DNA: TGTGCCAGCAGCCAGACAGACACTGAAGCTTTCTTT. The chain recombines TRBV7-9 with TRBJ1-1; tentatively, D is TRBD1 (5 bases). V gave up 5 bases and J gave up 3 bases, with 7 bases separating them. This CDR3 has 12 amino acids. Per germline, CDR1 SEHNR and CDR2 FQNEAQ (reference sequence). Combining the CDR3 with reference TRBV7-9 and TRBJ1-1 gives the whole variable domain DTGVSQNPRHKITKRGQNVTFRCDPISEHNRLYWYRQTLGQGPEFLTYFQNEAQLEKSRLLSDRFSAERPKGSFSTLEIQRTEQGDSAMYLCASSQTDTEAFFGQGTRLTVV.

This clone has only a few counts. The chain recombines TRBV2 with TRBJ2-7, with D tentatively TRBD1 or TRBD2 (5 bases each). The germline CDR1 and CDR2 sequences are SNHLY and FYNNEI. V was clipped by 7 bases and J by 5 bases, with 21 bases between them. This CDR3 has 15 amino acids. Here the CDR3 DNA reads TGTGCCAGCATCCCCCGGGACCCCTTTTTCGACGAGCAGTACTTC. Its protein product is CASIPRDPFFDEQYF.

This rearrangement joins TRBV29-1 to TRBJ1-1; no definite D call. The CDR3 has 13 amino acids. Trimming cost V 3 bases and J 1 base, with 9 bases left between them. Germline-derived CDR1 and CDR2 are SQVTM and ANQGSEA. The CDR3: CSVEGPSNTEAFF. The CDR3 bases are TGCAGCGTTGAGGGTCCTTCGAACACTGAAGCTTTCTTT.

This clone showed up just a few times. The chain's CDR3 is CASSHGGQSNTGELFF. The CDR3 coding sequence is TGTGCCAGCAGCCATGGGGGACAGTCGAACACCGGGGAGCTGTTTTTT. The chain uses TRBV7-2 and TRBJ2-2; 7 nucleotides agree with TRBD1. The CDR3 sequence is 16 residues long. V was pared by 5 bases and J by 0 bases, with 6 bases of the junction left unmatched. Germline V gene data show CDR1 as SGHTA and CDR2 as FQGNSA.

V gene TRBV6-5 combines with J gene TRBJ2-7, with D perhaps matching TRBD1 (5 bases). This CDR3 region has 15 residues. Between the trimmed V and J ends, which lost 6 bases and 3 bases, there was a span of 18 bases. The germline V gene has CDR1 MNHEY and CDR2 SVGAGI. The chain's CDR3 is CASSHRFPWVYEQYF. CDR3 bases: TGTGCCAGCAGCCACAGGTTCCCCTGGGTCTACGAGCAGTACTTC.

The chain uses TRBV19 and TRBJ2-5; 8 bases align to TRBD1. The J call may be faulty, since TRBJ2-7 better matches the DNA end. CDR1 is LNHDA, CDR2 SQIVND, per germline (reference sequence). There are 15 residues in the CDR3. The DNA for the CDR3 is TGTGCCAGTAGTAAAGTGGCAGGGGGCCTGGACGAGCAGTACTTC. It codes for CASSKVAGGLDEQYF.

In its sample, this clone was seen a few times. J is TRBJ2-2 and V is TRBV16; a possible D gene is TRBD1 (5 bases). CDR1 is KGHSY, CDR2 FQNENV, per germline. This CDR3 comprises 13 residues. Trimming left V 2 bases short and J 7 bases short, with 8 bases between. The CDR3 spells CASSQQGGGELFF. The CDR3 DNA is TGTGCCAGCAGCCAACAGGGTGGCGGGGAGCTGTTTTTT.

A few counts support this clone. The J gene is TRBJ1-3, the V gene TRBV19; maybe TRBD1 (5 bases). V gave up 1 base and J gave up 1 base, with 14 bases separating them. Germline loops: CDR1 LNHDA, CDR2 SQIVND (reference sequence). The CDR3 is 17 residues long. This CDR3 is CASSIGRGRSSGNTIYF. Written as DNA, the CDR3 is TGTGCCAGTAGTATAGGAAGGGGCCGTTCTTCTGGAAACACCATATATTTT.

This clone turned up a few times. The chain couples TRBV18 to TRBJ2-2; 9 nucleotides match TRBD2. V lost 0 bases to trimming and J lost 4 bases; unmatched junction nucleotides: 3. The CDR3 is 16 amino acids. The V gene's germline CDR1 is KGHSH and CDR2 LQKENI. CDR3: CASSPPTSGSTGELFF. The CDR3 region has the DNA TGTGCCAGCTCACCACCGACTAGCGGCAGCACCGGGGAGCTGTTTTTT.

CDR3 sequence (DNA): TGTGCCAGCAGCCAAACATACGGGACAGATTACGAGCAGTACTTC. Translating it yields CASSQTYGTDYEQYF. The chain carries TRBV5-6 and TRBJ2-7; 7 bases line up with TRBD1. V shed 4 bases, J shed 4 bases, and the junction held 11 bases outside the gene matches. Germline CDR1 SGHDT, CDR2 YYEEEE. This CDR3 contains 15 residues.

This clone was counted only a few times. The chain combines TRBV11-2 with TRBJ2-3, with D perhaps matching TRBD2 (7 bases). V lost 1 base, J lost 2 bases, and 10 bases lay in between. The CDR3 runs 15 residues. Germline V gives CDR1 SGHAT, CDR2 FQNNGV. CDR3 loop: CASSLAGGLTDTQYF. In DNA form, the CDR3 reads TGTGCCAGCAGCTTAGCCGGGGGGCTCACAGATACGCAGTATTTT.

The V call is TRBV7-9, the J call TRBJ1-1; D unclear. V gave up 1 base and J gave up 1 base, with 7 bases separating them. Germline V gene data show CDR1 as SEHNR and CDR2 as FQNEAQ (reference sequence). The CDR3 runs 14 residues. Here the CDR3 DNA reads TGTGCCAGCAGCTTAGGTTTCAGGAACACTGAAGCTTTCTTT. Translated: CASSLGFRNTEAFF.

The chain recombines TRBV27 with TRBJ1-2; D may be TRBD1 (6 bases). Germline V CDR1 and CDR2: MNHEY, SMNVEV (reference sequence). Trimming removed 5 bases at V and 4 bases at J, with 11 bases between. CDR3 length: 13 residues. The DNA for the CDR3 is TGTGCCAGCAGTGCGACAGGTCCCTATGGCTACACCTTC. Protein sequence: CASSATGPYGYTF.

This clone occurred a few times. The V call is TRBV9, the J call TRBJ2-3, with TRBD1 matching over 8 bases. Germline CDR1 reads SGDLS; CDR2 reads YYNGEE. V lost 4 bases to trimming and J lost 1 base; unmatched junction nucleotides: 11. This CDR3 region has 17 residues. The CDR3 DNA is TGTGCCAGCAGCCCCGGGACAGGCGGCCGTGGCACAGATACGCAGTATTTT. This translates into CASSPGTGGRGTDTQYF.

This clone was observed a few times. The chain uses TRBV15 and TRBJ1-2, with a weak D call TRBD1 (5 bases). With 0 bases removed from V and 7 bases from J, the gap between germline ends came to 15 bases. The CDR3 totals 15 residues. Germline lookup yields CDR1 LNHNV and CDR2 YYDKDF (reference sequence). This CDR3 is CATSRDRGPEGGYTF. CDR3 DNA sequence: TGTGCCACCAGCAGAGATAGGGGACCCGAGGGTGGCTACACCTTC.